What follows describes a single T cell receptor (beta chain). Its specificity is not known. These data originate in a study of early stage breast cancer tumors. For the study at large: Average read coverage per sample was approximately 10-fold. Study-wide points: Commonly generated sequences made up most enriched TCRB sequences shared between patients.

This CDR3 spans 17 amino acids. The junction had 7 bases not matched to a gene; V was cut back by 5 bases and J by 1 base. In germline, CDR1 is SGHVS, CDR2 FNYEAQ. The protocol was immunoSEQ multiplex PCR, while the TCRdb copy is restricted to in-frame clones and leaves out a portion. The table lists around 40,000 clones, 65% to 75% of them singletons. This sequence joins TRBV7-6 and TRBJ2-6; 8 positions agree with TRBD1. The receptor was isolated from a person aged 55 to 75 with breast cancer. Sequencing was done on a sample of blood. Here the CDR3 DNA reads TGTGCCAGCAGCGTCGGACAGGGTTTATCTGGGGCCAACGTCCTGACTTTC. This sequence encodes CASSVGQGLSGANVLTF.